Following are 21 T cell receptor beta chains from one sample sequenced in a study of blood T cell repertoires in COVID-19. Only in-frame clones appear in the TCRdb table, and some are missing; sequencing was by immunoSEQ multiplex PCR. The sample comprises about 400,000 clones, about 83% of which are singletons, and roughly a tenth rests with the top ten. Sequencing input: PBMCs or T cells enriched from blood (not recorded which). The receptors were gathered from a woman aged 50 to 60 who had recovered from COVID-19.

The CDR3 nucleotides are TGTGCCAGCAGCCAAGGGACTAGCGGGGGATACAATGAGCAGTTCTTC. This gives the protein CASSQGTSGGYNEQFF. The V gene is TRBV4-2, the J gene TRBJ2-1; TRBD2 matches at 13 bases. CDR3 length: 16 amino acids. J was trimmed by 4 bases and V by 1 base; bases with no gene match: 1. CDR1 LGHNA and CDR2 YNFKEQ come from the germline V gene.

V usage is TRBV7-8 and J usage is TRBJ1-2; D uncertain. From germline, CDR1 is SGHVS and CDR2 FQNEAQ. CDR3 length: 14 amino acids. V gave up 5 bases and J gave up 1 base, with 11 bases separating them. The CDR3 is CASSRLEDNYGYTF. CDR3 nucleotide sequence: TGTGCCAGCAGCCGACTCGAGGATAACTATGGCTACACCTTC.

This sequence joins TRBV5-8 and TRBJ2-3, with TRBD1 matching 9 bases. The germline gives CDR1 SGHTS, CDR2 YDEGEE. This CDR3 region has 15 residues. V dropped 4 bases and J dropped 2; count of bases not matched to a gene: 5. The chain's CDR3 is CASSRGTGITDTQYF. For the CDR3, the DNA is TGTGCCAGCAGCCGGGGGACAGGGATCACAGATACGCAGTATTTT.

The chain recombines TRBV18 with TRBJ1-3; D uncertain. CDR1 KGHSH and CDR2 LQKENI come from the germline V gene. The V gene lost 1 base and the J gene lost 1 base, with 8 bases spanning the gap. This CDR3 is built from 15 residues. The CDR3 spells CASSPQETSGNTIYF. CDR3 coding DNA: TGTGCCAGCTCACCACAAGAGACTTCTGGAAACACCATATATTTT.

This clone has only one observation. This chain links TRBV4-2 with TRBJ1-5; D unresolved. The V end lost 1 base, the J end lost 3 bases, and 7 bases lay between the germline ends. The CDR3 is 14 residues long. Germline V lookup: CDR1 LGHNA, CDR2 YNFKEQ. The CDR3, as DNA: TGTGCCAGCAGCCAAGGTAGCCTCAATCAGCCCCAGCATTTT. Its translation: CASSQGSLNQPQHF.

The CDR3 sequence is CAWSPPPGESTEAFF. For the CDR3, the DNA is TGTGCCTGGAGTCCACCTCCAGGGGAAAGCACTGAAGCTTTCTTT. This chain links TRBV30 with TRBJ1-1; D possibly corresponds to TRBD1 (6 bases). From germline, CDR1 is GTSNPN and CDR2 SVGIG (reference sequence). This CDR3 has 15 residues. The germline V and J ends were trimmed by 2 bases and 4 bases, with 17 bases remaining between them.

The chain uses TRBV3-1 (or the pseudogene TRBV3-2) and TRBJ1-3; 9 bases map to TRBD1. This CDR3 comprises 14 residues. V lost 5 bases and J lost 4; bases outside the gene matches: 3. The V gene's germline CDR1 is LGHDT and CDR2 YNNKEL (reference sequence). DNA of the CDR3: TGTGCCAGCAGCGACAGGGGGAGCGGAAACACCATATATTTT. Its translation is CASSDRGSGNTIYF.

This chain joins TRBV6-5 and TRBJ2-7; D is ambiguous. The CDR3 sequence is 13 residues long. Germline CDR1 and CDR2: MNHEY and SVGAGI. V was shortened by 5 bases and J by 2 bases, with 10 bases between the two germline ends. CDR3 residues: CASSRPGTYEQYF. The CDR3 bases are TGTGCCAGCAGTCGACCAGGAACCTACGAGCAGTACTTC.

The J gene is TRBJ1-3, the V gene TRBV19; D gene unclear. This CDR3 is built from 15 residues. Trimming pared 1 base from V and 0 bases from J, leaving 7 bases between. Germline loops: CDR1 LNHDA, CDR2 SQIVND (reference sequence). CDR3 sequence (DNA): TGTGCCAGTAGTATAGGTCGGGACTCTGGAAACACCATATATTTT. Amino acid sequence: CASSIGRDSGNTIYF.

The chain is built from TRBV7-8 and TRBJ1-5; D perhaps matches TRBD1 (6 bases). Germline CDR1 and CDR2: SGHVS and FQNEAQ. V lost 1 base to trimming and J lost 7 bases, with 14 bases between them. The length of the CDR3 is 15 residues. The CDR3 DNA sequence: TGTGCCAGCAGCTTAGGCGGGGGCGCGAGCCAGCCCCAGCATTTT. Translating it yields CASSLGGGASQPQHF.

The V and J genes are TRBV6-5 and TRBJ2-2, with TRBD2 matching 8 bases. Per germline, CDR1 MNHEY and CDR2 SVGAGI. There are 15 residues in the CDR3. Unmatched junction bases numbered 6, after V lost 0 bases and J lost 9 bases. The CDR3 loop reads CASSYSAGGVRELFF. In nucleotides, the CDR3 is TGTGCCAGCAGTTACTCTGCGGGGGGTGTCAGGGAGCTGTTTTTT.

CDR3 loop: CASSLRQGNTEAFF. The CDR3 bases are TGTGCCAGCAGTCTAAGACAGGGGAACACTGAAGCTTTCTTT. This rearrangement joins TRBV27 to TRBJ1-1, with 7 bases lining up with TRBD1. Trimming at V came to 5 bases and at J to 1 base, leaving 4 bases not matched to a gene. Germline CDR1 reads MNHEY; CDR2 reads SMNVEV (reference sequence). This CDR3 is 14 amino acids long.

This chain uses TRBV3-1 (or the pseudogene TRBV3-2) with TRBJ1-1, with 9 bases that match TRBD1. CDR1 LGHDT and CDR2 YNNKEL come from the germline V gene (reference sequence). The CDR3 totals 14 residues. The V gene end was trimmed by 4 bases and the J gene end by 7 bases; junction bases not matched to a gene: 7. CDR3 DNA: TGTGCCAGCAGCCCAAGGACAGGGGTTGATGAAGCTTTCTTT. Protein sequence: CASSPRTGVDEAFF.

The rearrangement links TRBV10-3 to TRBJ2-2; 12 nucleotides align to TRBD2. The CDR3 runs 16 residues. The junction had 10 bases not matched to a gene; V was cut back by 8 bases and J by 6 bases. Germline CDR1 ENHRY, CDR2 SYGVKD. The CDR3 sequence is CAIRPSGGAGSGELFF. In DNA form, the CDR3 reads TGTGCCATCCGGCCTAGCGGGGGGGCTGGGTCCGGGGAGCTGTTTTTT.

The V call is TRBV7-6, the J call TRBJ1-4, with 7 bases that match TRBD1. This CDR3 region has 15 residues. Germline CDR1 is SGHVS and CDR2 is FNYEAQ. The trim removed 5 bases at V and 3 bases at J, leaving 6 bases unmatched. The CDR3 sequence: CASSRPGQSNEKLFF. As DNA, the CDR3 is TGTGCCAGCAGCCGTCCGGGACAGTCTAATGAAAAACTGTTTTTT.

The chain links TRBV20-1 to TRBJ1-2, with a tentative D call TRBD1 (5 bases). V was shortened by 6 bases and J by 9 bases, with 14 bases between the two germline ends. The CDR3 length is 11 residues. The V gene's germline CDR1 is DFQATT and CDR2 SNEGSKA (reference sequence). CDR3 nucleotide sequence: TGCAGTGCCGGAGGGACGGCGAGCTACACCTTC. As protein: CSAGGTASYTF.

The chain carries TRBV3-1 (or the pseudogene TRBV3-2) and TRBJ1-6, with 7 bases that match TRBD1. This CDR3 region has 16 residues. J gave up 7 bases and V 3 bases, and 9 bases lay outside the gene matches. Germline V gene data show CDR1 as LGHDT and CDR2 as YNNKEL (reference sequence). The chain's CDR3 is CASSHIAQGRNSPLHF. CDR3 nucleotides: TGTGCCAGCAGCCACATAGCACAGGGGCGGAATTCACCCCTCCACTTT.

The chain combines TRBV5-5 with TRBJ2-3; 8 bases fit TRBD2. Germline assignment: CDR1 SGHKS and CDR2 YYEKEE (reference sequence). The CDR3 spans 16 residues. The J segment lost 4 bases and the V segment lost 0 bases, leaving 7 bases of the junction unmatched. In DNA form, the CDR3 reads TGTGCCAGCAGCTTGGTAGGGAGCGGGGGAGCAGATACGCAGTATTTT. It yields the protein CASSLVGSGGADTQYF.

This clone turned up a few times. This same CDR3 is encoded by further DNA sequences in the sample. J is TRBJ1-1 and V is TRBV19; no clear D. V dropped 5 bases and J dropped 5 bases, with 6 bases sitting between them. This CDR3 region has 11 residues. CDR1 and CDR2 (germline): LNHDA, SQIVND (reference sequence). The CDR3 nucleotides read TGTGCCAGTAGTTTCAGGACTGAAGCTTTCTTT. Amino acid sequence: CASSFRTEAFF. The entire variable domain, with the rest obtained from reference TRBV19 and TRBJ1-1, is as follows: DGGITQSPKYLFRKEGQNVTLSCEQNLNHDAMYWYRQDPGQGLRLIYYSQIVNDFQKGDIAEGYSVSREKKESFPLTVTSAQKNPTAFYLCASSFRTEAFFGQGTRLTVV.

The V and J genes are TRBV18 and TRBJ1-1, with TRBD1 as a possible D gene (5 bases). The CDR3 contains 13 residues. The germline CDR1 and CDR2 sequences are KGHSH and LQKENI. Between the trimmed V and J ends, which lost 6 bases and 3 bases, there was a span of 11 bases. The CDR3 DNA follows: TGTGCCAGCTCTTCCAGGGCGGACACTGAAGCTTTCTTT. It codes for CASSSRADTEAFF.

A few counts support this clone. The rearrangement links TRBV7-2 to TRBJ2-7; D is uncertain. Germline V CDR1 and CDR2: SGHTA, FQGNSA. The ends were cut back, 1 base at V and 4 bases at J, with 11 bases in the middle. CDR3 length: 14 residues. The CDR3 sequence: CASSLGVTEYEQYF. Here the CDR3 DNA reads TGTGCCAGCAGCTTAGGAGTCACTGAATACGAGCAGTACTTC.